These T cell receptor beta chains were read from a single sample in a study of molecular identifiers for immune sequencing clone quantification. TCRdb ran MiXCR on the PCR reads and lists one entry per CDR3 protein. The repertoire holds some 680,000 distinct CDR3 sequences, with approximately 24% as singletons. Sequences were obtained from naive CD8+ T cells from blood, with Jurkat cell RNA spiked in. The receptors were gathered from a human donor in good health. Some libraries in this study had Jurkat cell RNA spiked in. The CDR3 runs from the conserved cysteine through the conserved F or W. Fields, in order: clone size, D gene, J gene, V gene, CDR3 protein, CDR3 DNA. D genes are given only for firm matches. Clone size appears in some rows only: once, few, many, or a class for an expanded clone.

abundance: many; d_gene: TRBD2; j_gene: TRBJ2-2; v_gene: TRBV5-4; CDR3aa: CASSLPGGPIGELFF; CDR3nt: TGTGCCAGCAGCTTGCCGGGAGGGCCGATCGGGGAGCTGTTTTTT
abundance: many; d_gene: NA; j_gene: TRBJ1-1; v_gene: TRBV28; CDR3aa: CASSFRGNTEAFF; CDR3nt: TGTGCCAGCAGTTTTAGGGGGAACACTGAAGCTTTCTTT
abundance: NA; d_gene: NA; j_gene: TRBJ2-1; v_gene: TRBV27; CDR3aa: CPSSLDVENEQFF; CDR3nt: TGTCCCAGCAGTTTAGACGTTGAAAATGAGCAGTTCTTC
abundance: many; d_gene: NA; j_gene: TRBJ1-1; v_gene: TRBV10-2; CDR3aa: CASRETVAEAFF; CDR3nt: TGCGCCAGCAGAGAGACAGTGGCTGAAGCTTTCTTT
abundance: NA; d_gene: NA; j_gene: TRBJ1-2; v_gene: TRBV12-3/TRBV12-4; CDR3aa: CASSSPLTSNYGYTF; CDR3nt: TGTGCCAGCAGTTCCCCCTTGACATCTAACTATGGCTACACCTTC
abundance: few; d_gene: NA; j_gene: TRBJ1-3; v_gene: TRBV5-1; CDR3aa: CASSPGLHSGNTIYF; CDR3nt: TGCGCCAGCAGCCCTGGACTCCACTCTGGAAACACCATATATTTT
abundance: NA; d_gene: NA; j_gene: TRBJ2-1; v_gene: TRBV19; CDR3aa: CASSITGAREQLF; CDR3nt: TGTGCCAGTAGTATCACAGGGGCTCGGGAGCAGCTCTTC
abundance: many; d_gene: TRBD1; j_gene: TRBJ1-5; v_gene: TRBV12-3/TRBV12-4; CDR3aa: CASSMDRSGQPQHF; CDR3nt: TGTGCCAGCAGTATGGACAGGTCCGGGCAGCCCCAGCATTTT
abundance: many; d_gene: TRBD1; j_gene: TRBJ2-5; v_gene: TRBV11-2; CDR3aa: CASSPGQASLQETQYF; CDR3nt: TGTGCCAGCAGCCCTGGACAGGCATCTCTCCAAGAGACCCAGTACTTC
abundance: few; d_gene: NA; j_gene: TRBJ2-1; v_gene: TRBV7-9; CDR3aa: CASSLVDYVYNEQFF; CDR3nt: TGTGCCAGCAGCTTAGTGGACTACGTCTACAATGAGCAGTTCTTC
abundance: many; d_gene: NA; j_gene: TRBJ2-3; v_gene: TRBV6-2/TRBV6-3; CDR3aa: CASSPGGSSADTQYF; CDR3nt: TGTGCCAGCAGCCCCGGGGGAAGTTCGGCAGATACGCAGTATTTT
abundance: NA; d_gene: TRBD2; j_gene: TRBJ2-7; v_gene: TRBV28; CDR3aa: CASTLGGTHYEQYF; CDR3nt: TGTGCCAGCACCCTCGGGGGGACCCACTACGAGCAGTACTTC
abundance: NA; d_gene: TRBD1; j_gene: TRBJ2-3; v_gene: TRBV6-2/TRBV6-3; CDR3aa: CASSQGTDTDTQYF; CDR3nt: TGTGCCAGCAGTCAAGGGACAGACACAGATACGCAGTATTTT
abundance: NA; d_gene: NA; j_gene: TRBJ2-3; v_gene: TRBV5-6; CDR3aa: CASSEALDGRTDTQYF; CDR3nt: TGTGCCAGCAGCGAGGCCTTGGACGGGCGCACAGATACGCAGTATTTT
abundance: NA; d_gene: NA; j_gene: TRBJ2-5; v_gene: TRBV12-3/TRBV12-4; CDR3aa: CASSLVAGGQTQYF; CDR3nt: TGTGCCAGCAGTTTAGTAGCAGGCGGGCAGACCCAGTACTTC
abundance: many; d_gene: NA; j_gene: TRBJ2-7; v_gene: TRBV4-3; CDR3aa: CASRARGSSLEQYF; CDR3nt: TGCGCCAGCAGGGCCAGGGGAAGCAGTCTCGAGCAGTACTTC
abundance: NA; d_gene: TRBD2; j_gene: TRBJ2-3; v_gene: TRBV7-3; CDR3aa: CASSFYSGRGTDTQYF; CDR3nt: TGTGCCAGCAGCTTCTATAGCGGGAGGGGCACAGATACGCAGTATTTT
abundance: few; d_gene: NA; j_gene: TRBJ1-1; v_gene: TRBV20-1; CDR3aa: CSARVNSAYVKAFF; CDR3nt: TGCAGTGCTAGAGTCAACAGCGCTTATGTGAAAGCTTTCTTT
abundance: many; d_gene: NA; j_gene: TRBJ2-7; v_gene: TRBV7-2; CDR3aa: CASSPIGGRRYF; CDR3nt: TGTGCCAGCAGCCCCATCGGAGGGAGGAGATACTTC
abundance: many; d_gene: NA; j_gene: TRBJ1-4; v_gene: TRBV12-3/TRBV12-4; CDR3aa: CASSSGVGYEKLFF; CDR3nt: TGTGCCAGCAGTTCGGGAGTTGGTTATGAAAAACTGTTTTTT
abundance: many; d_gene: TRBD1; j_gene: TRBJ1-4; v_gene: TRBV7-9; CDR3aa: CASSFDRVYEKLFF; CDR3nt: TGTGCCAGCAGCTTCGACAGGGTGTACGAAAAACTGTTTTTT
abundance: many; d_gene: NA; j_gene: TRBJ1-1; v_gene: TRBV6-2/TRBV6-3; CDR3aa: CASTLTGQEMNTEAFF; CDR3nt: TGTGCCAGCACCCTCACCGGGCAAGAAATGAACACTGAAGCTTTCTTT
abundance: few; d_gene: NA; j_gene: TRBJ1-4; v_gene: TRBV6-6; CDR3aa: CASSSTGRTNEKLFF; CDR3nt: TGTGCCAGCAGTTCCACAGGGAGGACTAATGAAAAACTGTTTTTT
abundance: NA; d_gene: NA; j_gene: TRBJ2-1; v_gene: TRBV5-6; CDR3aa: CASSTSGGDYNEQFF; CDR3nt: TGTGCCAGCAGCACCTCAGGAGGCGACTACAATGAGCAGTTCTTC
abundance: many; d_gene: NA; j_gene: TRBJ2-7; v_gene: TRBV6-1; CDR3aa: CASRDRVSYEQYF; CDR3nt: TGTGCCAGCAGAGACAGAGTTTCCTACGAGCAGTACTTC
abundance: NA; d_gene: NA; j_gene: TRBJ2-2; v_gene: TRBV19; CDR3aa: CATEPYDTGELFF; CDR3nt: TGTGCCACCGAGCCCTATGACACCGGGGAGCTGTTTTTT
abundance: NA; d_gene: NA; j_gene: TRBJ2-5; v_gene: TRBV4-3; CDR3aa: CASSQGVTPTGLETQYF; CDR3nt: TGCGCCAGCAGCCAAGGGGTAACACCTACCGGGCTCGAGACCCAGTACTTC
abundance: many; d_gene: NA; j_gene: TRBJ2-2; v_gene: TRBV6-5; CDR3aa: CASSPQGGESTGELFF; CDR3nt: TGTGCCAGCAGTCCACAAGGAGGGGAGAGCACCGGGGAGCTGTTTTTT
abundance: many; d_gene: NA; j_gene: TRBJ1-1; v_gene: TRBV5-4; CDR3aa: CASTESGAEAFF; CDR3nt: TGTGCCAGCACCGAATCAGGGGCTGAAGCTTTCTTT